Listed below are T cell receptor beta chains from one sample, sequenced in a study of T-cell reconstitution after alpha-beta-depleted transplantation in children. TCRdb reprocessed the PCR reads via MiXCR and lists one record per CDR3 protein. The table records under 450,000 distinct CDR3 sequences, around 15% of them present only once. This specimen consisted of PBMCs, mostly from graft donor cells, obtained 360 days after TCRalphabeta/CD19-depleted stem cell transplant. These receptors came from a boy younger than two who had a stem cell transplant for Wiskott-Aldrich syndrome, so the T cells may come from the graft donor. Both conserved end residues are part of each CDR3. D genes are given only for firm matches. Some rows have no size entry. The others give once, few or many, or a class for an expanded clone.

NA,few,TRBJ2-6,TRBV15,TGTGCCACCAGCAGAGGTCCCGGAGGCTCTGGGGCCAACGTCCTGACTTTC,CATSRGPGGSGANVLTF
NA,few,TRBJ1-5,TRBV4-1,TGCGCCAGCAGCCAAGGACCCTTCGGCTATCAGCCCCAGCATTTT,CASSQGPFGYQPQHF
NA,few,TRBJ2-7,TRBV3-1,TGTGCCAGCAGCCAAGGGGGGGCCACCTACGAGCAGTACTTC,CASSQGGATYEQYF
NA,NA,TRBJ1-4,TRBV4-3,TGCGCCAGCAGCCAAGAAGGAGGAACTAATGAAAAACTGTTTTTT,CASSQEGGTNEKLFF
NA,many,TRBJ2-1,TRBV5-1,TGCGCCAGCAGAGCGATGCAGGGGGGCTACAATGAGCAGTTCTTC,CASRAMQGGYNEQFF
TRBD2,few,TRBJ2-1,TRBV15,TGTGCCACCAGCAGAGTTTCTGGCGGGAGTTGGAATGAGCAGTTCTTC,CATSRVSGGSWNEQFF
NA,few,TRBJ2-7,TRBV6-5,TGTGCCAGCAGTTACTCCTTAAGGGAGAGGAGCTACGAGCAGTACTTC,CASSYSLRERSYEQYF
NA,few,TRBJ2-3,TRBV4-3,TGCGCCAGCAGCCAAGTTATAAGGCAGGAAAGCACAGATACGCAGTATTTT,CASSQVIRQESTDTQYF
NA,NA,TRBJ2-7,TRBV20-1,TGCAGTGCTAGATATCTGGGCTACGAGCAGTACTTC,CSARYLGYEQYF
NA,few,TRBJ2-1,TRBV12-3/TRBV12-4,TGTGCCAGCAGTTTAGCCCTACAGGGTAGGTTAAGGCGGGGCAATAAGAGGGAGCAGTTCTTC,CASSLALQGRLRRGNKREQFF
NA,NA,TRBJ2-7,TRBV20-1,TGCAGTGCTAACCACAGGGTCGGGGCTGAGCAGTACTTC,CSANHRVGAEQYF
NA,NA,TRBJ2-3,TRBV7-6,TGTGCCAGCAGCCCCAGCCCAGCCCCCGATACGCAGTATTTT,CASSPSPAPDTQYF
TRBD2,NA,TRBJ2-3,TRBV20-1,TGCAGTGCTAGAGATCGTTTAGCGGGGACCCGCACAGATACGCAGTATTTT,CSARDRLAGTRTDTQYF
NA,few,TRBJ2-5,TRBV12-3/TRBV12-4,TGTGCCAGCAGTTTAAGGACGAAAGAAGAGACCCAGTACTTC,CASSLRTKEETQYF
NA,few,TRBJ2-7,TRBV5-1,TGCGCCAGCAGCTTGGCCGGGCAGAGAGCCCTTTACGAGCAGTACTTC,CASSLAGQRALYEQYF
TRBD1,NA,TRBJ2-7,TRBV5-8,TGTGCCAGCAGCTCCGACAGGGCAAAGTACGAGCAGTACTTC,CASSSDRAKYEQYF
NA,few,TRBJ2-3,TRBV12-3/TRBV12-4,TGTGCCAGCAGTTTTGTCGGGAGCACAGATACGCAGTATTTT,CASSFVGSTDTQYF
NA,NA,TRBJ1-2,TRBV6-5,TGTGCCAGCAGCAAAATTAACTATGGCTACACCTTC,CASSKINYGYTF
NA,few,TRBJ1-2,TRBV12-3/TRBV12-4,TGTGCCAGCAGTCCCCTCTCCCCGACTAACTATGGCTACACCTTC,CASSPLSPTNYGYTF
TRBD2,NA,TRBJ2-5,TRBV24-1,TGTGCCACCAGTGAACCTACCAGCGGGAGGGTGGAGACCCAGTACTTC,CATSEPTSGRVETQYF
NA,few,TRBJ1-5,TRBV24-1,TGTGCCACCAGTGATCACAGGGTAGGTCAGCCCCAGCATTTT,CATSDHRVGQPQHF
NA,few,TRBJ2-3,TRBV5-1,TGCGCCAGTAGCTTGGAGACAGATACGCAGTATTTT,CASSLETDTQYF
NA,NA,TRBJ2-4,TRBV18,TGTGCCAGCTCAGGGGGACCGATCTTAGCCAAAAACATTCAGTACTTC,CASSGGPILAKNIQYF
NA,NA,TRBJ2-3,TRBV12-3/TRBV12-4,TGTGCCAGCAGTTTAAGTCTGGCAGACATTAGCACAGATACGCAGTATTTT,CASSLSLADISTDTQYF
NA,many,TRBJ1-5,TRBV20-1,TGCAGTGCTTCGGGACAACACAATCAGCCCCAGCATTTT,CSASGQHNQPQHF
NA,NA,TRBJ2-2,TRBV20-1,TGCAGTGCTCCGGGACGCCTGAACACCGGGGAGCTGTTTTTT,CSAPGRLNTGELFF
NA,once,TRBJ2-3,TRBV3-1,TGTGCCAGCAGTCGGACTCTAGCAGATACGCAGTATTTT,CASSRTLADTQYF
NA,NA,TRBJ2-7,TRBV5-1,TGCGCCAGCAGCTTGGTATCGGAGAGTCCCTACGAGCAGTACTTC,CASSLVSESPYEQYF
NA,few,TRBJ2-1,TRBV20-1,TGCAGTGCGAGGAGTGGGACGACCCCTTCCCCCGCCTACAATGAGCAGTTCTTC,CSARSGTTPSPAYNEQFF
NA,NA,TRBJ2-2,TRBV19,TGTGCCAGTAGTTCTAAATGGACTGGAAACACCGGGGAGCTGTTTTTT,CASSSKWTGNTGELFF